One and the same sample provided the 19 T cell receptor beta chains below, sequenced in a study of cytomegalovirus exposure and HLA in healthy donors. The PCR made use of 60 Vbeta and 13 Jbeta primers. Assay used: immunoSEQ multiplex PCR; TCRdb lists only in-frame clones, some missing. The specimen's table records around 36,000 clones. Sequencing was done on a sample of PBMCs. These receptors all come from a woman in her twenties or thirties in good health and CMV-seropositive.

The chain recombines TRBV19 with TRBJ2-7; 8 nucleotides line up with TRBD2. The CDR3 covers 13 residues. Germline CDR1 reads LNHDA; CDR2 reads SQIVND (reference sequence). V gave up 5 bases and J gave up 5 bases; unmatched junction bases: 5. CDR3 coding DNA: TGTGCCAGTAGTCCCCGGACTAGCCACGAGCAGTACTTC. Protein: CASSPRTSHEQYF.

V is TRBV7-2 and J is TRBJ2-3; D might be TRBD2 (6 bases). The CDR3 length is 14 residues. V was clipped by 4 bases and J by 5 bases, with 13 bases between them. CDR1 SGHTA and CDR2 FQGNSA come from the germline V gene. The CDR3 DNA follows: TGTGCCAGCAGCTGGGAGGCCCGAAGAGATACGCAGTATTTT. Its protein product is CASSWEARRDTQYF.

This chain uses TRBV28 with TRBJ1-6; weak D call: TRBD1 (6 bases). The CDR3 contains 13 residues. Trimming left V 6 bases short and J 10 bases short, with 13 bases between. Germline assignment: CDR1 MDHEN and CDR2 SYDVKM. Written as DNA, the CDR3 is TGTGCCAGCAGCATAACAGGGAACTCACCCCTCCACTTT. It translates to CASSITGNSPLHF.

The chain employs TRBV18 and TRBJ1-5; the match to TRBD1 covers 8 bases. V was clipped by 2 bases and J by 5 bases; unmatched bases: 5. Per germline, CDR1 KGHSH and CDR2 LQKENI. The CDR3 has 15 amino acids. This CDR3 reads CASSPNQGQDQPQHF. The CDR3 nucleotides read TGTGCCAGCTCACCAAACCAGGGACAGGATCAGCCCCAGCATTTT.

V gene TRBV11-2 combines with J gene TRBJ1-6; D possibly corresponds to TRBD1 (6 bases). The V gene lost 6 bases and the J gene lost 11 bases, with 17 bases spanning the gap. Germline values: CDR1 SGHAT, CDR2 FQNNGV. CDR3 length equals 14 residues. The CDR3 sequence is CASSSDRQVPPLHF. CDR3 coding DNA: TGTGCCAGCAGTTCCGACAGGCAAGTTCCACCCCTCCACTTT.

Worth noting for this clone: At one boundary the junction diverges from the germline segment, which might be a read error. This chain connects TRBV7-9 to TRBJ2-1; D is unresolved. In germline, CDR1 is SEHNR, CDR2 FQNEAQ (reference sequence). This CDR3 region has 15 residues. CDR3 in amino acids: CASSLGEYSDNEQFF. CDR3 DNA: TGTGCCAGCAGCTTAGGAGAGTACTCCGACAATGAGCAGTTCTTC.

The chain couples TRBV7-8 to TRBJ1-5; a weak D match, TRBD1 (6 bases). The germline V gene encodes CDR1 SGHVS and CDR2 FQNEAQ. Trimming pared 0 bases from V and 3 bases from J, leaving 9 bases between. The CDR3 spans 15 residues. The CDR3 DNA is TGTGCCAGCAGCTTAGCACAGGGATTCAATCAGCCCCAGCATTTT. Translated: CASSLAQGFNQPQHF.

This chain joins TRBV5-1 and TRBJ2-5, with 13 positions matching TRBD2. The junction had 4 bases not matched to a gene; V was cut back by 4 bases and J by 4 bases. The CDR3 totals 15 residues. Per germline, CDR1 SGHRS and CDR2 YFSETQ. CDR3 region: CASSPGLAGRETQYF. The CDR3, as DNA: TGCGCCAGCAGCCCGGGACTAGCGGGGAGAGAGACCCAGTACTTC.

This chain uses TRBV5-1 with TRBJ2-1; 9 bases match TRBD1. Germline V gene lookup returns CDR1 SGHRS and CDR2 YFSETQ. V gave up 4 bases and J gave up 7 bases; unmatched junction bases: 6. The CDR3 runs 14 residues. The CDR3 nucleotides are TGCGCCAGCAGCACAGACAGGGGGGCGAATGAGCAGTTCTTC. It translates to CASSTDRGANEQFF.

The rearrangement links TRBV7-9 to TRBJ1-2; TRBD1 might be the D (5 bases). Germline lookup yields CDR1 SEHNR and CDR2 FQNEAQ (reference sequence). Deletions cut 5 bases from V and 8 bases from J, with 15 bases between. The CDR3 runs to 13 residues. This CDR3 reads CASSLEGGEGYTF. The CDR3 nucleotides are TGTGCCAGCAGCCTGGAGGGAGGGGAAGGCTACACCTTC.

The rearrangement uses TRBV4-1 and TRBJ2-2; D is uncertain. CDR3 length: 17 amino acids. CDR1 and CDR2 from the germline V gene are MGHRA and YSYEKL. V was trimmed by 3 bases and J by 0 bases, leaving 14 bases between them. The CDR3 region is CASSHLTDTPNTGELFF. CDR3 sequence (DNA): TGCGCCAGCAGCCACCTAACAGACACTCCGAACACCGGGGAGCTGTTTTTT.

The chain carries TRBV6-1 and TRBJ2-2; D remains unclear. The CDR3 consists of 13 residues. The V end lost 6 bases, the J end lost 5 bases, and 10 bases lay between the germline ends. Germline V gene sequence: CDR1 MNHNS, CDR2 SASEGT. The CDR3 nucleotides read TGTGCCAGCAGAGTCCTCGGGACCGGGGAGCTGTTTTTT. It translates to CASRVLGTGELFF.

Turning to this clone: This sample includes further DNA sequences coding for the same CDR3. This rearrangement joins TRBV2 to TRBJ2-7; 8 bases line up with TRBD1. With V trimmed by 5 bases and J by 7 bases, 7 bases remained unmatched. Germline CDR1 and CDR2: SNHLY and FYNNEI. The CDR3 runs 13 residues. CDR3 DNA sequence: TGTGCCAGCAGTTTGGGGACAGGAGGGGAGCAGTACTTC. As protein: CASSLGTGGEQYF.

This chain connects TRBV28 to TRBJ1-1; D is possibly TRBD1 (6 bases). The V end was cut by 7 bases, the J end by 0 bases, with 9 bases between. Germline V lookup: CDR1 MDHEN, CDR2 SYDVKM. This CDR3 region has 13 residues. The CDR3 DNA sequence: TGTGCCAGCACGGACAGTTTGAACACTGAAGCTTTCTTT. Translating it yields CASTDSLNTEAFF.

This chain joins TRBV29-1 and TRBJ1-1; tentatively, D is TRBD1 (5 bases). V was trimmed by 0 bases and J by 10 bases, leaving 15 bases between them. The V gene's germline CDR1 is SQVTM and CDR2 ANQGSEA. This CDR3 has 13 residues. The CDR3 DNA follows: TGCAGCGTTGAAGAGGCAGGGATCGGGGGAGCTTTCTTT. This gives the protein CSVEEAGIGGAFF.

CDR3 in DNA: TGTGCCAGCAGCTACAGCCAGGCCCCCCTCCACTTT. Encoded protein: CASSYSQAPLHF. The chain couples TRBV5-4 to TRBJ1-6; D call uncertain. Germline CDR1 is SGHNT and CDR2 is YYREEE (reference sequence). Trimming removed 3 bases from V and 13 bases from J, with 11 bases in between. The CDR3 has 12 amino acids.

The rearrangement links TRBV30 to TRBJ1-6; 8 nucleotides line up with TRBD1. Germline-derived CDR1 and CDR2 are GTSNPN and SVGIG (reference sequence). V gave up 8 bases and J gave up 9 bases; unmatched junction bases: 15. CDR3 size: 15 residues. This CDR3 is CARSRGQGGTSPLHF. The CDR3 coding sequence is TGTGCCCGCTCCCGAGGACAGGGAGGCACTTCACCCCTCCACTTT.

The chain uses TRBV15 and TRBJ1-6; 7 positions match TRBD1. Germline loops: CDR1 LNHNV, CDR2 YYDKDF (reference sequence). The V and J ends lost 5 bases and 9 bases, in that order; junction bases with no gene match: 10. The CDR3 is 15 amino acids. CDR3 loop: CATSSHTRQGSPLHF. The CDR3 DNA follows: TGTGCCACCAGCTCCCACACCCGACAGGGTTCACCCCTCCACTTT.

The chain combines TRBV7-9 with TRBJ2-1; 8 bases map to TRBD1. Per germline, CDR1 SEHNR and CDR2 FQNEAQ (reference sequence). V lost 5 bases, J lost 9 bases, and 12 bases stayed unmatched. This CDR3 comprises 15 residues. The CDR3 coding sequence is TGTGCCAGCAGCGCGAAGGCCACAACAGGGGGTGAGCAGTTCTTC. The encoded protein is CASSAKATTGGEQFF.